This TCR beta chain was profiled in a study of T cell responses to AZD1222 COVID-19 vaccine. Study-wide results and limits: Donor demographics were predominantly white British with a female majority; clonal diversity may be underestimated. Repertoire collection took place solely once the T cell response had peaked. The CD4 TCRs associated with vaccination extended across spike and predominated at 160-218 and 743-854. At study baseline, merely six AZD1222 recipients were seropositive.

The data were produced by immunoSEQ multiplex PCR, yet TCRdb's version contains in-frame clones alone and is incomplete. This sample has some 89,000 clones, with roughly 90% found just once. V lost 4 bases to trimming and J lost 3 bases; unmatched junction nucleotides: 8. The CDR3 runs to 15 residues. Germline assignment: CDR1 SGHNT and CDR2 YYREEE (reference sequence). A word on this clone: Its antigen is as yet unknown.

The J gene is TRBJ1-2, the V gene TRBV5-4; TRBD1 aligns across 8 bases. Sequenced here: peripheral blood, sampled on day 0 of MenACWY control vaccination. This clonotype originated in an adult in good health. CDR3 bases: TGTGCCAGCAGCGGCCAGGACAGGGAGGACTATGGCTACACCTTC. Its translation: CASSGQDREDYGYTF.